These T cell receptor beta chains were read from a single sample in a study of blood T cell repertoires in COVID-19. Here immunoSEQ multiplex PCR was the method, and the copy in TCRdb shows in-frame clones only, minus some. The table has around 99,000 clones, 75% to 90% seen once. The sequenced sample consisted of peripheral blood. The receptors were sampled from a woman aged 45-65 years with acute or convalescent COVID-19. The CDR3 runs from the conserved cysteine through the conserved F or W. A D gene is named only where the DNA matches it firmly. Rows may omit the clone size; those that give it use once, few, many or a size class.

TRBJ1-5,.,TRBV5-1,.,CASSADPGRGQPQHF,TGCGCCAGCAGCGCGGACCCGGGGAGAGGTCAGCCCCAGCATTTT
TRBJ2-1,.,TRBV20-1,.,CSASFGGQFF,TGCAGTGCTTCGTTCGGGGGGCAGTTCTTC
TRBJ2-2,TRBD2,TRBV3-1/TRBV3-2,.,CASSQGGAGDTGELFF,TGTGCCAGCAGCCAAGGAGGCGCGGGGGACACCGGGGAGCTGTTTTTT
TRBJ1-3,TRBD1,TRBV3-1/TRBV3-2,.,CASSPRDRGGNTIYF,TGTGCCAGCAGCCCTCGGGACAGAGGTGGAAACACCATATATTTT
TRBJ2-5,.,TRBV5-4,.,CASSYRRGGETQYF,TGTGCCAGCAGCTATCGAAGGGGGGGGGAGACCCAGTACTTC
TRBJ2-1,TRBD1,TRBV9,.,CASSVGGTGHNEQFF,TGTGCCAGCAGCGTAGGTGGGACAGGGCACAATGAGCAGTTCTTC
TRBJ1-1,TRBD1,TRBV9,once,CASSLGTAYTEAFF,TGTGCCAGCAGCTTGGGGACAGCCTACACTGAAGCTTTCTTT
TRBJ2-2,TRBD1,TRBV28,.,CASSSGGQATGELFF,TGTGCCAGCAGTTCCGGGGGACAGGCCACCGGGGAGCTGTTTTTT
TRBJ1-1,TRBD1,TRBV3-1/TRBV3-2,.,CASRPQDRGRNTEAFF,TGTGCCAGCAGACCACAAGACAGGGGAAGAAATACTGAAGCTTTCTTT
TRBJ1-2,.,TRBV9,.,CASSVGEGTLARYTF,TGTGCCAGCAGCGTAGGTGAGGGAACTCTGGCTCGCTACACCTTC
TRBJ1-6,TRBD1,TRBV7-9,.,CASSARQGNMSPLHF,TGTGCCAGCAGCGCCAGACAGGGGAATATGTCACCCCTCCACTTT
TRBJ1-4,.,TRBV10-3,.,CAIGGSKNEKLFF,TGTGCCATCGGGGGGTCAAAAAATGAAAAACTGTTTTTT
TRBJ2-6,.,TRBV5-1,.,CASSRDRAGGANVLTF,TGCGCCAGCAGCCGGGACCGAGCGGGCGGGGCCAACGTCCTGACTTTC
TRBJ1-3,TRBD1,TRBV9,.,CASSPKQGAAGNTIYF,TGTGCCAGCAGCCCCAAACAGGGGGCGGCTGGAAACACCATATATTTT
TRBJ1-4,TRBD1,TRBV5-1,.,CASSRQGQDEKLFF,TGCGCCAGCAGCAGACAGGGGCAAGATGAAAAACTGTTTTTT
TRBJ1-1,.,TRBV27,.,CASLTGTEAFF,TGTGCCAGTCTGACGGGGACTGAAGCTTTCTTT
TRBJ1-1,TRBD1,TRBV18,.,CASSPFTGGQNTEAFF,TGTGCCAGCTCACCATTCACAGGGGGGCAGAACACTGAAGCTTTCTTT
TRBJ1-3,.,TRBV4-1,.,CASSREDSSGNTIYF,TGCGCCAGCAGCCGAGAGGACAGCTCTGGAAACACCATATATTTT
TRBJ1-3,.,TRBV25-1,.,CASSDTGFGNTIYF,TGTGCCAGCAGTGATACCGGGTTCGGAAACACCATATATTTT
TRBJ1-5,.,TRBV5-1,.,CASSLDPDYPQPQHF,TGCGCCAGCAGCTTGGATCCAGACTACCCCCAGCCCCAGCATTTT
TRBJ1-1,.,TRBV2,few,CASKRLGENTEAFF,TGTGCCAGCAAAAGGTTAGGGGAGAACACTGAAGCTTTCTTT
TRBJ1-5,.,TRBV21-1,medium-sized,CASSKVEGINQPQHF,TGTGCCAGCAGCAAAGTGGAGGGGATCAATCAGCCCCAGCATTTT
TRBJ2-2,TRBD1,TRBV5-1,few,CASSPITDRGRGQAAGELFF,TGCGCCAGCAGCCCAATCACGGACAGGGGTCGGGGGCAAGCGGCCGGGGAGCTGTTTTTT
TRBJ1-5,TRBD1,TRBV28,.,CASRNYGQGASQPQHF,TGTGCCAGCAGAAATTACGGACAGGGGGCTAGTCAGCCCCAGCATTTT
TRBJ1-2,.,TRBV6-1,.,CASRKEEVNYGYTF,TGTGCCAGCAGAAAGGAGGAGGTGAACTATGGCTACACCTTC
TRBJ2-3,.,TRBV6-5,.,CASRLPVLDTQYF,TGTGCCAGCAGACTCCCCGTTTTAGATACGCAGTATTTT
TRBJ2-2,.,TRBV7-7,.,CASSPAMGGDLTGELFF,TGTGCTAGCAGCCCAGCGATGGGCGGGGACCTCACCGGGGAGCTGTTTTTT
TRBJ1-5,TRBD1,TRBV9,.,CASSAGQGLDSNQPQHF,TGTGCCAGCAGCGCCGGACAGGGGCTCGATAGCAATCAGCCCCAGCATTTT
TRBJ2-7,.,TRBV5-1,.,CASSQSGGPLYEQYF,TGCGCCAGCAGTCAAAGTGGCGGGCCACTCTACGAGCAGTACTTC
TRBJ1-3,.,TRBV9,.,CASSATRNTIYF,TGTGCCAGCAGCGCGACAAGAAACACCATATATTTT
TRBJ2-7,TRBD2,TRBV11-2,.,CASSLKFTGASGGYEQYF,TGTGCCAGCAGCTTAAAGTTCACCGGGGCTAGCGGAGGTTACGAGCAGTACTTC
TRBJ2-1,.,TRBV7-3,.,CASSLAGSYNEQFF,TGTGCCAGCAGCTTAGCGGGCTCCTACAATGAGCAGTTCTTC
TRBJ1-1,.,TRBV3-1/TRBV3-2,.,CASSQGGTPEAFF,TGTGCCAGCAGCCAAGGGGGGACACCTGAAGCTTTCTTT
TRBJ1-2,.,TRBV4-1,few,CASSQDRGSGVTF,TGCGCCAGCAGCCAAGATCGGGGGTCAGGAGTCACCTTC
TRBJ2-1,TRBD1,TRBV3-1/TRBV3-2,few,CASSTRTGSGEQFF,TGTGCCAGCAGCACCCGGACAGGGTCGGGTGAGCAGTTCTTC